This T cell receptor (beta chain) appears in the sequencing data of a study of control samples from healthy donors and cancer patients. Sequenced by immunoSEQ multiplex PCR; TCRdb stores in-frame clones only, minus some. The sample shows about 110,000 clones, about 80% of them seen only once. The V and J ends lost 4 bases and 8 bases, in that order; junction bases with no gene match: 10. There are 15 residues in the CDR3. The V gene's germline CDR1 is KGHDR and CDR2 SFDVKD. Sequencing input: blood. The V gene is TRBV24-1, the J gene TRBJ2-1, with TRBD1 matching over 7 bases. This TCR came from a man aged 18-30 years in good health. CDR3 sequence reads: CATSDGQDTGDEQFF. As DNA, the CDR3 is TGTGCCACCAGTGACGGACAGGACACTGGGGATGAGCAGTTCTTC.